This T cell receptor beta chain was documented in a study of neurological immune-mediated disorders. General study findings and limits: Among 34 multiple sclerosis patients, 18 had repertoires that phylogenetic grouping placed in one related-CDR3 cluster, a possible signature. The multiple sclerosis repertoire cluster was not associated with any clinical or MRI feature.

In its sample, this clonotype was seen many times. Its antigen is as yet unknown. The J segment lost 2 bases and the V segment lost 7 bases, leaving 6 bases of the junction unmatched. The CDR3 sequence is 14 residues long. The cDNA came from 5'RACE, which used 10-nucleotide random UMIs. TCRdb recomputed calls from the 5' RACE reads with MiXCR, one row per CDR3 protein. The sample consists of 24,000 or so distinct CDR3 sequences, about 2.5% of them appearing once. For the unsorted libraries, 2 million PBMCs stored at -80 C served as input. This sequence was found in a woman aged 45-65 years with multiple sclerosis. The chain recombines TRBV12-3 or TRBV12-4 with TRBJ2-5; 8 nucleotides match TRBD1. Sequenced input: PBMCs. The CDR3 here is CASIEDRAQETQYF. For the CDR3, the DNA is TGTGCCAGCATCGAGGACAGGGCTCAAGAGACCCAGTACTTC.